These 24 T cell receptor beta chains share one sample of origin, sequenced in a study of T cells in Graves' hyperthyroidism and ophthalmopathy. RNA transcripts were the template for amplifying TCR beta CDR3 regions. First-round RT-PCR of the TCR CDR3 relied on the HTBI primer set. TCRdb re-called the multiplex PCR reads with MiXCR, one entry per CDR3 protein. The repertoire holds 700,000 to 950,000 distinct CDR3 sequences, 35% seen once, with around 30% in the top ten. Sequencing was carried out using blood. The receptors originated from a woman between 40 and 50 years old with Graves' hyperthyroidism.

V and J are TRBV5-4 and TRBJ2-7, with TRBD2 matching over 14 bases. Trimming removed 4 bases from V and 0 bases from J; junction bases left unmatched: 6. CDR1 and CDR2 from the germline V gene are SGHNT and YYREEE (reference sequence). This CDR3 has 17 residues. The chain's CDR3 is CASSEGLAGVTSYEQYF. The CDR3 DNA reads TGTGCCAGCAGCGAGGGACTAGCGGGGGTGACCTCCTACGAGCAGTACTTC.

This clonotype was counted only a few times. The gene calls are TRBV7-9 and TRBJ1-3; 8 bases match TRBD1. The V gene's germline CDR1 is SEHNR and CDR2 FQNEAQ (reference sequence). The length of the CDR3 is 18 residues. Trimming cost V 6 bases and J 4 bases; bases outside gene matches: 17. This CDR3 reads CASRPGRGQGFTGNTIYF. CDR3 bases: TGTGCCAGCAGGCCAGGACGCGGACAGGGTTTTACCGGAAACACCATATATTTT.

The CDR3: CASGRPLQGETQYF. The CDR3 DNA sequence: TGTGCCAGCGGACGACCGCTGCAGGGAGAGACCCAGTACTTC. The rearrangement joins TRBV2 to TRBJ2-5, with D possibly being TRBD1 (5 bases). Germline CDR1 and CDR2: SNHLY and FYNNEI. The CDR3 contains 14 residues. Trimming took 8 bases from V and 4 from J, leaving 17 bases between them.

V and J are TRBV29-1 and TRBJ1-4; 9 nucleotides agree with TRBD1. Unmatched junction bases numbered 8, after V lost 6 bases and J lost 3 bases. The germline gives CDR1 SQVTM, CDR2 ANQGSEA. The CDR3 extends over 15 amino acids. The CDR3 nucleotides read TGCAGCGTCCTCCTGGGACAGGGCTCTAATGAAAAACTGTTTTTT. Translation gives CSVLLGQGSNEKLFF.

CDR3 sequence reads: CASSLGTGNSETQYF. CDR3 bases: TGTGCCAGCAGTCTCGGGACAGGGAATTCAGAGACCCAGTACTTC. The J gene is TRBJ2-5, the V gene TRBV6-1; 9 positions agree with TRBD1. The CDR3 length is 15 residues. V shed 5 bases and J 4 bases; nucleotides not matched to a gene: 8. In germline, CDR1 is MNHNS, CDR2 SASEGT.

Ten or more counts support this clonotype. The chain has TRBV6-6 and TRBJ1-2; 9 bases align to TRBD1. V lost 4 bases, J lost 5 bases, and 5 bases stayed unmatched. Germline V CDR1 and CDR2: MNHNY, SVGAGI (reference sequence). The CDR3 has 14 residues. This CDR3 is CASSSGTGQYGYTF. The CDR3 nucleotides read TGTGCCAGCAGTTCCGGGACAGGGCAATATGGCTACACCTTC.

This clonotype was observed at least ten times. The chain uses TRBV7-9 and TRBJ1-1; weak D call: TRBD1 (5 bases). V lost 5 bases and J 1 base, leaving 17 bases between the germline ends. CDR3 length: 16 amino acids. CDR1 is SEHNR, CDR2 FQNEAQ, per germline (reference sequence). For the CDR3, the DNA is TGTGCCAGCAGCCTCACCGCAGGGATCAGGAACACTGAAGCTTTCTTT. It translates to CASSLTAGIRNTEAFF.

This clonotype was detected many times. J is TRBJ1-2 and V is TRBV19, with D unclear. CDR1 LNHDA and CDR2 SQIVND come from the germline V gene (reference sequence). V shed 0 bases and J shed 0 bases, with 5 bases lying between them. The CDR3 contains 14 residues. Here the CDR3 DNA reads TGTGCCAGTAGTATAGATCCAGCTAACTATGGCTACACCTTC. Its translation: CASSIDPANYGYTF.

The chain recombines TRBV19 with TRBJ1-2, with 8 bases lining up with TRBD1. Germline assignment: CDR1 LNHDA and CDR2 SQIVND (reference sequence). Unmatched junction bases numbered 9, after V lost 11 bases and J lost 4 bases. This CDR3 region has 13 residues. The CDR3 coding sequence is TGTGCCTGGATGACAGGGGTTAGCTATGGCTACACCTTC. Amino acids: CAWMTGVSYGYTF.

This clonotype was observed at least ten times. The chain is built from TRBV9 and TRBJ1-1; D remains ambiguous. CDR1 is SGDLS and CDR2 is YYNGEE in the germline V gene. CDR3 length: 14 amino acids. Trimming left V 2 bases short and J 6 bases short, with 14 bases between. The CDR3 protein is CASSVEGDVSEAFF. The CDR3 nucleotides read TGTGCCAGCAGCGTCGAAGGTGACGTCTCTGAAGCTTTCTTT.

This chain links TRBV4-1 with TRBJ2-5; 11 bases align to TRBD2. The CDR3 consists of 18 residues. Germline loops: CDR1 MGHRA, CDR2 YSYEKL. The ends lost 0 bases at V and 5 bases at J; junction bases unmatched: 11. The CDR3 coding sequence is TGCGCCAGCAGCCAAGATCCGGTACTAGCGGGAGAAACGGAGACCCAGTACTTC. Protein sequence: CASSQDPVLAGETETQYF.

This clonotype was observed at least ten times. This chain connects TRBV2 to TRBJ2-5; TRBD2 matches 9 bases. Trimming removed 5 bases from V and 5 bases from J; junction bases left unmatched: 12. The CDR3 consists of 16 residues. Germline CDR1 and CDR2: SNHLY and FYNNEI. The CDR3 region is CASSFSTTSGGETQYF. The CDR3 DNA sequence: TGTGCCAGCAGTTTCTCAACGACTAGCGGTGGGGAGACCCAGTACTTC. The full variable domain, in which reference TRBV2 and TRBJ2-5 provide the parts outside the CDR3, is EPEVTQTPSHQVTQMGQEVILRCVPISNHLYFYWYRQILGQKVEFLVSFYNNEISEKSEIFDDQFSVERPDGSNFTLKIRSTKLEDSAMYFCASSFSTTSGGETQYFGPGTRLLVL.

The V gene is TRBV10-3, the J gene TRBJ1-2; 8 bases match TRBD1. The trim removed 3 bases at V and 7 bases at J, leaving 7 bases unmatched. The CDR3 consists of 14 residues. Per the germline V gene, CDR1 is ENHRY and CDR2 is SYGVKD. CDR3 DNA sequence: TGTGCCATCAGTGAAGATCAGGGGGCGAGTGGCTACACCTTC. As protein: CAISEDQGASGYTF.

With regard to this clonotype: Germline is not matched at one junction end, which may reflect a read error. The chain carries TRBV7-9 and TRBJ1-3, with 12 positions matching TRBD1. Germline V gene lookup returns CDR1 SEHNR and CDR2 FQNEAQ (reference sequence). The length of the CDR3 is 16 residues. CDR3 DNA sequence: TGTGCCAGCGGCTTGCGGGACAGGGGGCCTGGAAACACCATATATTTT. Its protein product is CASGLRDRGPGNTIYF. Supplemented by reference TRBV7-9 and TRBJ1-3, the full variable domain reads DTGVSQNPRHKITKRGQNVTFRCDPISEHNRLYWYRQTLGQGPEFLTYFQNEAQLEKSRLLSDRFSAERPKGSFSTLEIQRTEQGDSAMYLCASGLRDRGPGNTIYFGEGSWLTVV.

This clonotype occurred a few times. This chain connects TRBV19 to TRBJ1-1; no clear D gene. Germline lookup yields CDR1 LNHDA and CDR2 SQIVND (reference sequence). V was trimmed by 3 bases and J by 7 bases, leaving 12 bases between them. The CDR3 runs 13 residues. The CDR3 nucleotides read TGTGCCAGTAGTATCGACGGCGGCATTGAAGCTTTCTTT. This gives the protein CASSIDGGIEAFF.

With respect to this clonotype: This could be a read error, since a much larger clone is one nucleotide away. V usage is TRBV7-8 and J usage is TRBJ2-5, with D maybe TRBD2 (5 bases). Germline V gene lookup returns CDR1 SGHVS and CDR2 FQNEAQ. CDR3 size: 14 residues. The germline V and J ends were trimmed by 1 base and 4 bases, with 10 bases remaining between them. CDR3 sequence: CASSLEDWGETQYF. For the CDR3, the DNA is TGTGCCAGCAGCTTAGAGGACTGGGGAGAGACCCAGTACTTC.

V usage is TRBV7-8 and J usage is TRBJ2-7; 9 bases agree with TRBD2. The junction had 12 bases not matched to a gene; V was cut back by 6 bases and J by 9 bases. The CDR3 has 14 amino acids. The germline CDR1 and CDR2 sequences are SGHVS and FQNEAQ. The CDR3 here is CASSKGGGAARQYF. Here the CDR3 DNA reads TGTGCCAGCAGTAAGGGCGGGGGGGCCGCTAGGCAGTACTTC.

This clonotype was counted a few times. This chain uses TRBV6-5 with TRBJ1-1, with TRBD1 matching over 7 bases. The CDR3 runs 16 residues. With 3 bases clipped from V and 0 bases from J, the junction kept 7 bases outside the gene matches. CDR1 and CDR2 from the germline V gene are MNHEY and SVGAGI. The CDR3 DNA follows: TGTGCCAGCAGTTATGACAGGGACGATATGAACACTGAAGCTTTCTTT. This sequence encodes CASSYDRDDMNTEAFF.

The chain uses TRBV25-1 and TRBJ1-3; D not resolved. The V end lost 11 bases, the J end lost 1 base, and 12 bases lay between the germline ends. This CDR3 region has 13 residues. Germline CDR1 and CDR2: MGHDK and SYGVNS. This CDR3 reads CAWIGDSGNTIYF. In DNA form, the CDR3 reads TGTGCCTGGATTGGGGATTCTGGAAACACCATATATTTT. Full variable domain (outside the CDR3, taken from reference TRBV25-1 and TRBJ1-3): EADIYQTPRYLVIGTGKKITLECSQTMGHDKMYWYQQDPGMELHLIHYSYGVNSTEKGDLSSESTVSRIRTEHFPLTLESARPSHTSQYLCAWIGDSGNTIYFGEGSWLTVV.

CDR3 sequence: CASSLYRAGGYGYTF. In nucleotides, the CDR3 is TGTGCCAGCAGTCTCTACAGGGCGGGCGGCTATGGCTACACCTTC. The rearrangement links TRBV7-9 to TRBJ1-2; weak D call: TRBD1 (6 bases). CDR1 and CDR2 (germline): SEHNR, FQNEAQ (reference sequence). The ends were cut back, 6 bases at V and 4 bases at J, with 18 bases in the middle. The CDR3 length is 15 residues.

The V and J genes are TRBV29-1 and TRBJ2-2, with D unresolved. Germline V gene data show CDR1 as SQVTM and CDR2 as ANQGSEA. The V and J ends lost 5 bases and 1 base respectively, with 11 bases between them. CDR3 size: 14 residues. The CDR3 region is CSVPRRGNTGELFF. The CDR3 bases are TGCAGCGTTCCGAGGAGAGGGAACACCGGGGAGCTGTTTTTT.

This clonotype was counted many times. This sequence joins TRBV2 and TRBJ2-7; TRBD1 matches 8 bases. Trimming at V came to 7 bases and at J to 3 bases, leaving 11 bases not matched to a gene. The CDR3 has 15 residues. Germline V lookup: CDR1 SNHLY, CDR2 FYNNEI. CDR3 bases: TGTGCCAGCATGCGGGACAGGATGGATTACTACGAGCAGTACTTC. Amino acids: CASMRDRMDYYEQYF.

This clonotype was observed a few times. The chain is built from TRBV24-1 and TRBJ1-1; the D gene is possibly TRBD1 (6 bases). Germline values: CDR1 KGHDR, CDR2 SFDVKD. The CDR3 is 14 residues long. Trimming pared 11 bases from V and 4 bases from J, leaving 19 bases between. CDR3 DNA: TGTGCCAGCAGCCAAGAGGGGGGCTTCACTGAAGCTTTCTTT. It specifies CASSQEGGFTEAFF.

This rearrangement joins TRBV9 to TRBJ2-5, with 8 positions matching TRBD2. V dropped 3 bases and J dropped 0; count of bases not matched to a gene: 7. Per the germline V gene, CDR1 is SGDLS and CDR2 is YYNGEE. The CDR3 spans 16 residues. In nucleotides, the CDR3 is TGTGCCAGCAGCGCCGACGGGGGGGCCTACCAAGAGACCCAGTACTTC. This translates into CASSADGGAYQETQYF.